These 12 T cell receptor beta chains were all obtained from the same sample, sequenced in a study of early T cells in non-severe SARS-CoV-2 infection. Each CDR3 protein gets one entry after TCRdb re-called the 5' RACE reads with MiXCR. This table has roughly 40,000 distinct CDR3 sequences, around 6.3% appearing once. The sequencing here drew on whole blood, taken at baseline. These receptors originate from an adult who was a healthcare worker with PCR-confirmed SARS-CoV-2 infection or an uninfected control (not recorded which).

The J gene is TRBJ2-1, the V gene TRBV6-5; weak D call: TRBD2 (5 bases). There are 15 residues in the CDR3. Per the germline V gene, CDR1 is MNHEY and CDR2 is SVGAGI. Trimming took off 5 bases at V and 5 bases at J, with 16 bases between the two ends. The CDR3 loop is CASSVRGGRNNEQFF. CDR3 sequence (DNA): TGTGCCAGCAGTGTGCGAGGCGGGCGTAACAATGAGCAGTTCTTC.

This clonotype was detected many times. The CDR3 nucleotides are TGCGCCAGCAGCCAAGTCCCTTCTAGCGGGGGTAAGCAGTACTTC. It codes for CASSQVPSSGGKQYF. V and J are TRBV4-3 and TRBJ2-7, with TRBD2 matching over 10 bases. The CDR3 extends over 15 amino acids. Germline trimming cut 1 base from V and 8 bases from J; bases unmatched to any gene: 8. The germline CDR1 and CDR2 sequences are LGHNA and YSLEER.

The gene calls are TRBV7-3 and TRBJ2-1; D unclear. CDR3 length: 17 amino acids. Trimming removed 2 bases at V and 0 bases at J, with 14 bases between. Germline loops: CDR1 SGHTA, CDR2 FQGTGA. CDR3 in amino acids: CASSLGPGLSSYNEQFF. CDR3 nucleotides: TGTGCCAGCAGCTTAGGGCCGGGCCTTAGCTCCTACAATGAGCAGTTCTTC.

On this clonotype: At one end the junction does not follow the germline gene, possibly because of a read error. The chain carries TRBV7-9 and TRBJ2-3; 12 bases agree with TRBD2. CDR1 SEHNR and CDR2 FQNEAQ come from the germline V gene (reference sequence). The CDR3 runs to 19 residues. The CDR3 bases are TGTGCTAGCAGCTTATTCTCACTAGCGGGGGGCCAAAGCACAGATACGCAGTATTTT. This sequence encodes CASSLFSLAGGQSTDTQYF.

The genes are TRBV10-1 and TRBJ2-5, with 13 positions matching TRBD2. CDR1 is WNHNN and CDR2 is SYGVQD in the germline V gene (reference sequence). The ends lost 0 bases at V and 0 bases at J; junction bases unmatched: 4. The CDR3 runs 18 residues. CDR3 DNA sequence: TGCGCCAGCAGTGAGTCGTCACTAGCGGGGGGGCACCAAGAGACCCAGTACTTC. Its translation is CASSESSLAGGHQETQYF.

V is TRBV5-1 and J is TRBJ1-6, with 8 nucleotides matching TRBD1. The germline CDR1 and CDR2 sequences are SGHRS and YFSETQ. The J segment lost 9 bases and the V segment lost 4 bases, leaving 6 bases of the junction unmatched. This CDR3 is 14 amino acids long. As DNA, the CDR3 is TGCGCCAGCAGCCTACAGGGGGTCGGTTCACCCCTCCACTTT. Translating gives CASSLQGVGSPLHF. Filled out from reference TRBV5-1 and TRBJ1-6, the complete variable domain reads KAGVTQTPRYLIKTRGQQVTLSCSPISGHRSVSWYQQTPGQGLQFLFEYFSETQRNKGNFPGRFSGRQFSNSRSEMNVSTLELGDSALYLCASSLQGVGSPLHFGNGTRLTVT.

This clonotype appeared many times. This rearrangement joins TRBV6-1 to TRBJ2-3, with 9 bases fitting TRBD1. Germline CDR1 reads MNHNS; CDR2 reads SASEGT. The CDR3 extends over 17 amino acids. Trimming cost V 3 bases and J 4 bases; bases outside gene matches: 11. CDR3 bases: TGTGCCAGCAGTGATTATTCGGGGACAGGGCGGCCAGATACGCAGTATTTT. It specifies CASSDYSGTGRPDTQYF.

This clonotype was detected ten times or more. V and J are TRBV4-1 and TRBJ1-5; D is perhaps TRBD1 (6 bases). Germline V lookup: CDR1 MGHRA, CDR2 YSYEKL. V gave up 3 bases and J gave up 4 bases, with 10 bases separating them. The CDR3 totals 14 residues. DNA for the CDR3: TGCGCCAGCAGCCAGACGCAGGGGAATCAGCCCCAGCATTTT. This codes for CASSQTQGNQPQHF.

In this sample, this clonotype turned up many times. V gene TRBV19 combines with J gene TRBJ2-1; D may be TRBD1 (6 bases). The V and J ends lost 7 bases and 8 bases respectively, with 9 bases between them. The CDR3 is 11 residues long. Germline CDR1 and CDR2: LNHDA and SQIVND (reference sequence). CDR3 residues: CASIRGDEQFF. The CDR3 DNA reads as TGTGCCAGTATCAGGGGCGATGAGCAGTTCTTC.

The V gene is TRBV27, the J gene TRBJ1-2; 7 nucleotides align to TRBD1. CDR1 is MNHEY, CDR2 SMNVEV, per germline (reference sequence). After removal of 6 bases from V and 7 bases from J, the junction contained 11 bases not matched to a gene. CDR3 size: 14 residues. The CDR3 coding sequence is TGTGCCAGCAGCCCAGGGACAGCAGGCTCTGGCTACACCTTC. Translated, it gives CASSPGTAGSGYTF.

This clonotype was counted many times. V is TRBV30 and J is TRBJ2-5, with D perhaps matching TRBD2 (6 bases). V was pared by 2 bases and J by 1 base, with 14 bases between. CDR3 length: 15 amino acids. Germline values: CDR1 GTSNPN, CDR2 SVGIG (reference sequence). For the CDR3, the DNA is TGTGCCTGGAGTCAGTGGGGAGGAGGCCAAGAGACCCAGTACTTC. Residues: CAWSQWGGGQETQYF.

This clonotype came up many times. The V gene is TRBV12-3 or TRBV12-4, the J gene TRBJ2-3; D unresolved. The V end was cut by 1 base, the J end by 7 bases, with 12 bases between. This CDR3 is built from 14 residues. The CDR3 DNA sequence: TGTGCCAGCAGTTTAGTTCGGGCAGACCATACGCAGTATTTT. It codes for CASSLVRADHTQYF.